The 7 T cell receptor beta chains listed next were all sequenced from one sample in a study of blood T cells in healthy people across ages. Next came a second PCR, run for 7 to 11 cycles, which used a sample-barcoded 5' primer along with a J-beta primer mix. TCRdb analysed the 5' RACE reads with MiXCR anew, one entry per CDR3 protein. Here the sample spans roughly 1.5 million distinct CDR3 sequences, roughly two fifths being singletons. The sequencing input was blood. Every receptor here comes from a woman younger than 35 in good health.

CDR3 in amino acids: CATSISGSGANVLTF. The CDR3 nucleotides read TGTGCCACCAGCATATCAGGCTCTGGGGCCAACGTCCTGACTTTC. This chain uses TRBV15 with TRBJ2-6; the D is unclear. In germline, CDR1 is LNHNV, CDR2 YYDKDF (reference sequence). The V and J ends lost 4 bases and 0 bases respectively, with 7 bases between them. The length of the CDR3 is 15 residues.

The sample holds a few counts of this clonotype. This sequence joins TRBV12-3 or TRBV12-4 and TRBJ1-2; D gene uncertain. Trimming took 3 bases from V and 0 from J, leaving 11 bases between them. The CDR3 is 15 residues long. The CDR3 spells CASSFYPQANYGYTF. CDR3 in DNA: TGTGCCAGCAGTTTTTACCCCCAGGCTAACTATGGCTACACCTTC.

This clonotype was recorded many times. The chain's CDR3 is CASRYLGDTQYF. Written as DNA, the CDR3 is TGTGCCAGCAGATACCTAGGGGATACGCAGTATTTT. The gene calls are TRBV6-2 or TRBV6-3 and TRBJ2-3; D remains unclear. This CDR3 is 12 amino acids long. Trimming removed 6 bases from V and 6 bases from J, with 10 bases in between. Germline assignment: CDR1 MNHEY and CDR2 SVGEGT.

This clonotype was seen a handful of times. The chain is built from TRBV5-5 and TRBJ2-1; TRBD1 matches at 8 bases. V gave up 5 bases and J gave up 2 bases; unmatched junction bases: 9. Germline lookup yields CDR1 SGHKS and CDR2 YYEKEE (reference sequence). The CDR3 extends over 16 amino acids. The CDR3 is CASSSQGASAYNEQFF. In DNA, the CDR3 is TGTGCCAGCAGTTCCCAGGGGGCGTCGGCCTACAATGAGCAGTTCTTC.

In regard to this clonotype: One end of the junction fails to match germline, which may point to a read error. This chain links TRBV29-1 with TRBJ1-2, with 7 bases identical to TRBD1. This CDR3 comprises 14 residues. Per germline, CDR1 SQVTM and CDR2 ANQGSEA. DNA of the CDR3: TGCAGCGTCGAAGAAACAGGGGCGGACTATGGCTACACCTTC. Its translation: CSVEETGADYGYTF.

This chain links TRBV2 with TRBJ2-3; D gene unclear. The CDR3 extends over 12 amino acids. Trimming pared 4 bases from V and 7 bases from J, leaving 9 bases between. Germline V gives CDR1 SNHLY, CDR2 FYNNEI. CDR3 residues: CASSGRRNTQYF. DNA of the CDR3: TGTGCCAGCAGTGGAAGGCGGAATACGCAGTATTTT.

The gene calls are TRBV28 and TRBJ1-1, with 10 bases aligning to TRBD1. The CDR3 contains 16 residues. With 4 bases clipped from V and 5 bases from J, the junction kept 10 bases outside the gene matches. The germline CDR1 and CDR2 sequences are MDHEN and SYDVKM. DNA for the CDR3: TGTGCCAGCAGTTCCTCCTCCGGACAGGGGGGAACTGAAGCTTTCTTT. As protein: CASSSSSGQGGTEAFF.